A single sample gave rise to the 21 T cell receptor beta chains below, sequenced in a study of blood T cell repertoires in COVID-19. The assay was immunoSEQ multiplex PCR, and TCRdb's table has in-frame clones only and misses some. The sample holds a few hundred thousand clones, 70% to 90% seen once. The material sequenced was peripheral blood. Every receptor here comes from a man aged 18 to 30 with COVID-19, enrolled during active disease.

V usage is TRBV11-3 and J usage is TRBJ2-1; 9 bases fit TRBD1. The CDR3 consists of 16 residues. Germline V gene sequence: CDR1 SGHNT, CDR2 YENEEA. Losses at the gene ends were 2 bases for V and 7 bases for J; bases not matched to a gene: 9. CDR3 sequence (DNA): TGTGCCAGCAGCTTACGGACCGGGACAGGGAAAAATGAGCAGTTCTTC. Amino acid sequence: CASSLRTGTGKNEQFF.

The sample holds a few counts of this clone. The rearrangement links TRBV20-1 to TRBJ2-7; no firm D call. Between the trimmed V and J ends, which lost 3 bases and 0 bases, there was a span of 12 bases. There are 14 residues in the CDR3. Germline V gene data show CDR1 as DFQATT and CDR2 as SNEGSKA (reference sequence). DNA for the CDR3: TGCAGTGCTAGTCCCGTGACAAGCTCCTACGAGCAGTACTTC. Encoded protein: CSASPVTSSYEQYF.

The chain combines TRBV29-1 with TRBJ2-2; D may be TRBD1 (6 bases). V lost 1 base, J lost 7 bases, and 13 bases lay in between. The CDR3 totals 14 residues. Germline V gene lookup returns CDR1 SQVTM and CDR2 ANQGSEA. The DNA of the CDR3 is TGCAGCGTTGAAGGGGGGACACTTCTCGGGGAGCTGTTTTTT. Its translation is CSVEGGTLLGELFF.

V gene TRBV4-2 combines with J gene TRBJ1-1; 9 bases are shared with TRBD1. The V and J ends lost 3 bases and 5 bases, in that order; junction bases with no gene match: 7. The CDR3 is 15 residues long. Germline V gives CDR1 LGHNA, CDR2 YNFKEQ. The CDR3 spells CASSQGQGARTEAFF. The CDR3 DNA reads as TGTGCCAGCAGCCAGGGACAGGGAGCTCGAACTGAAGCTTTCTTT.

The chain uses TRBV7-9 and TRBJ1-4; D is uncertain. The V gene lost 1 base and the J gene lost 5 bases, with 11 bases spanning the gap. The CDR3 sequence is 15 residues long. The germline CDR1 and CDR2 sequences are SEHNR and FQNEAQ (reference sequence). CDR3 bases: TGTGCCAGCAGCTTAGTCCACGGGGTCAATGAAAAACTGTTTTTT. It specifies CASSLVHGVNEKLFF.

This sequence joins TRBV19 and TRBJ1-5, with D perhaps TRBD1 (5 bases). Between the trimmed V and J ends, which lost 5 bases and 2 bases, there was a span of 13 bases. The germline V gene has CDR1 LNHDA and CDR2 SQIVND (reference sequence). The CDR3 is 15 amino acids. CDR3 residues: CASSLSWGRNQPQHF. DNA of the CDR3: TGTGCCAGTAGTCTAAGTTGGGGCCGCAATCAGCCCCAGCATTTT.

About this clone itself: The sample contains more than one DNA sequence encoding this CDR3. The genes are TRBV19 and TRBJ2-7; the match to TRBD1 covers 9 bases. V shed 3 bases, J shed 4 bases, and the junction held 1 base outside the gene matches. This CDR3 is 13 amino acids long. CDR1 LNHDA and CDR2 SQIVND come from the germline V gene (reference sequence). CDR3: CASSMGQGYEQYF. The CDR3 bases are TGTGCCAGTAGTATGGGACAGGGTTACGAGCAGTACTTC. Combining the CDR3 with reference TRBV19 and TRBJ2-7 gives the whole variable domain DGGITQSPKYLFRKEGQNVTLSCEQNLNHDAMYWYRQDPGQGLRLIYYSQIVNDFQKGDIAEGYSVSREKKESFPLTVTSAQKNPTAFYLCASSMGQGYEQYFGPGTRLTVT.

The sample holds one count of this clone. The chain couples TRBV2 to TRBJ1-6, with TRBD1 as a possible D gene (6 bases). The V gene's germline CDR1 is SNHLY and CDR2 FYNNEI. The germline V and J ends were trimmed by 6 bases and 9 bases, with 15 bases remaining between them. The CDR3 is made up of 14 amino acids. The CDR3, as DNA: TGTGCCAGCAGGTCCGGACAGTGGAGTTCACCCCTCCACTTT. It codes for CASRSGQWSSPLHF.

The chain employs TRBV24-1 and TRBJ2-2; weak D call: TRBD2 (5 bases). With 8 bases removed from V and 0 bases from J, the gap between germline ends came to 9 bases. Germline V gene sequence: CDR1 KGHDR, CDR2 SFDVKD. This CDR3 has 14 residues. The CDR3 loop is CATKADTNTGELFF. Written as DNA, the CDR3 is TGTGCCACCAAAGCGGATACGAACACCGGGGAGCTGTTTTTT.

This clone was detected only once. This chain connects TRBV27 to TRBJ2-7; 8 bases are shared with TRBD1. This CDR3 comprises 19 residues. Germline CDR1 is MNHEY and CDR2 is SMNVEV (reference sequence). V lost 3 bases to trimming and J lost 4 bases; unmatched junction nucleotides: 20. CDR3 amino acids: CASSFFFGQGTIGQYEQYF. The CDR3 bases are TGTGCCAGCAGTTTTTTCTTCGGACAGGGAACAATTGGACAATACGAGCAGTACTTC.

The V and J genes are TRBV7-9 and TRBJ2-7; 11 positions agree with TRBD2. Trimming at V came to 5 bases and at J to 5 bases, leaving 8 bases not matched to a gene. CDR3 size: 15 residues. CDR1 SEHNR and CDR2 FQNEAQ come from the germline V gene (reference sequence). The CDR3 sequence: CASSLLAGGRDEQYF. The CDR3 DNA reads TGTGCCAGCAGCCTCCTAGCGGGAGGAAGGGACGAGCAGTACTTC.

The V and J genes are TRBV19 and TRBJ2-5; the D gene is possibly TRBD2 (5 bases). Per the germline V gene, CDR1 is LNHDA and CDR2 is SQIVND (reference sequence). This CDR3 is built from 13 residues. V was trimmed by 6 bases and J by 4 bases, leaving 12 bases between them. DNA for the CDR3: TGTGCCAGTAGCCTAAACCGGGGAGAGACCCAGTACTTC. Protein product: CASSLNRGETQYF.

The chain combines TRBV19 with TRBJ2-7, with TRBD1 matching 10 bases. Germline V CDR1 and CDR2: LNHDA, SQIVND (reference sequence). The CDR3 length is 16 residues. The V and J ends lost 4 bases and 0 bases, in that order; junction bases with no gene match: 6. The CDR3 DNA sequence: TGTGCCAGTAGTACCAGACAGGGGGCCCACTCCTACGAGCAGTACTTC. Translating gives CASSTRQGAHSYEQYF.

The rearrangement joins TRBV7-8 to TRBJ2-7; D unclear. The V gene's germline CDR1 is SGHVS and CDR2 FQNEAQ. This CDR3 spans 14 amino acids. Trimming stripped 3 bases from V and 2 bases from J, with 11 bases between. CDR3 DNA sequence: TGTGCCAGCAGCTTTAGAGGCAGAACCTACGAGCAGTACTTC. Translated: CASSFRGRTYEQYF.

V is TRBV2 and J is TRBJ1-6; the D gene is possibly TRBD1 (5 bases). The V and J ends lost 0 bases and 7 bases respectively, with 10 bases between them. CDR1 is SNHLY and CDR2 is FYNNEI in the germline V gene. This CDR3 is 15 amino acids long. Here the CDR3 DNA reads TGTGCCAGCAGTGAAGCTGGACACGGAAATTCACCCCTCCACTTT. Amino acids: CASSEAGHGNSPLHF.

Written as DNA, the CDR3 is TGTGCCAGCAGCTTGATGGCTAGCGGGGGCGGTGGCACAGATACGCAGTATTTT. It specifies CASSLMASGGGGTDTQYF. The chain links TRBV5-4 to TRBJ2-3; TRBD2 matches at 10 bases. The ends lost 1 base at V and 1 base at J; junction bases unmatched: 9. There are 18 residues in the CDR3. In germline, CDR1 is SGHNT, CDR2 YYREEE (reference sequence).

This rearrangement joins TRBV11-3 to TRBJ2-1, with TRBD2 matching 8 bases. V shed 5 bases and J 8 bases; nucleotides not matched to a gene: 5. There are 13 residues in the CDR3. From germline, CDR1 is SGHNT and CDR2 YENEEA. The CDR3 DNA follows: TGTGCCAGCAGCCTAGGACTAGCTGATGAGCAGTTCTTC. Translating gives CASSLGLADEQFF.

The V call is TRBV2, the J call TRBJ2-5, with TRBD2 identical over 10 bases. V shed 9 bases and J 1 base; nucleotides not matched to a gene: 8. Germline CDR1 SNHLY, CDR2 FYNNEI. The length of the CDR3 is 15 residues. The CDR3 is CASNRLAGIQETQYF. As DNA, the CDR3 is TGTGCCAGTAACAGACTAGCGGGCATCCAAGAGACCCAGTACTTC.

The chain is built from TRBV11-2 and TRBJ2-7; TRBD2 is a possible D gene (6 bases). V lost 5 bases to trimming and J lost 2 bases, with 22 bases between them. The CDR3 consists of 17 residues. CDR1 is SGHAT, CDR2 FQNNGV, per germline. The CDR3 reads CASSLKQLASATYEQYF. The DNA of the CDR3 is TGTGCCAGCAGCCTCAAACAGCTAGCGTCCGCCACCTACGAGCAGTACTTC.

This chain uses TRBV27 with TRBJ1-1; possibly TRBD1 for D (5 bases). The length of the CDR3 is 14 residues. The V gene's germline CDR1 is MNHEY and CDR2 SMNVEV (reference sequence). V lost 8 bases and J lost 1, with 14 bases in between. The CDR3 DNA sequence: TGTGCCAGCGCAACAGGCAGAGCGAACACTGAAGCTTTCTTT. Translated: CASATGRANTEAFF.

This clone was seen only once. The CDR3 spells CASSLSGGAADTQYF. DNA of the CDR3: TGTGCCAGCTCACTTAGCGGGGGGGCAGCAGATACGCAGTATTTT. The chain has TRBV18 and TRBJ2-3, with TRBD2 matching over 11 bases. The CDR3 extends over 15 amino acids. The V gene's germline CDR1 is KGHSH and CDR2 LQKENI. V was clipped by 4 bases and J by 4 bases; unmatched bases: 4.